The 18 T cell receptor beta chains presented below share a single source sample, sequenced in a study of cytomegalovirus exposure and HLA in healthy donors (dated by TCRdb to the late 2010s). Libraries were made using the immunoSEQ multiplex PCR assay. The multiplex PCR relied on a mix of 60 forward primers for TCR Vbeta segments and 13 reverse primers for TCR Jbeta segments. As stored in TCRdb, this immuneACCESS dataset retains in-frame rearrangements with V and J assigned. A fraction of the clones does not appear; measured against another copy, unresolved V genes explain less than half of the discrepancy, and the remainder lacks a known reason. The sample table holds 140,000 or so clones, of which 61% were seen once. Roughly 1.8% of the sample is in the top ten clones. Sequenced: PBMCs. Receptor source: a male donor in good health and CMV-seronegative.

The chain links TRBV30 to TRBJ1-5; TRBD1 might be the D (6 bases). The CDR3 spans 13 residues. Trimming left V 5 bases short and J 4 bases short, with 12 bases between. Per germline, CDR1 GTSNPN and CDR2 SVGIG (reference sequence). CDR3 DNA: TGTGCCTGGGGCCGACAGGATAATCAGCCCCAGCATTTT. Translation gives CAWGRQDNQPQHF.

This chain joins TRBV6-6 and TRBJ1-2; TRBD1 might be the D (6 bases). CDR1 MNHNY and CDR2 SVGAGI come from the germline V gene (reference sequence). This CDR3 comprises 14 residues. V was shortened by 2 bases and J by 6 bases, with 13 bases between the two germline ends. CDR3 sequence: CASSYAQEGDGYTF. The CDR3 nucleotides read TGTGCCAGCAGTTACGCTCAAGAGGGGGATGGCTACACCTTC.

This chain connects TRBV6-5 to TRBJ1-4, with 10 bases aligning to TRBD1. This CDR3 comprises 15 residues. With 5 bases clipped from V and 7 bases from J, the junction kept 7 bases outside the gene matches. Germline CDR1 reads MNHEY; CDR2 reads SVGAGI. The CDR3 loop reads CASSVRRTGGEKLFF. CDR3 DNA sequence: TGTGCCAGCAGTGTAAGGCGGACAGGGGGTGAAAAACTGTTTTTT.

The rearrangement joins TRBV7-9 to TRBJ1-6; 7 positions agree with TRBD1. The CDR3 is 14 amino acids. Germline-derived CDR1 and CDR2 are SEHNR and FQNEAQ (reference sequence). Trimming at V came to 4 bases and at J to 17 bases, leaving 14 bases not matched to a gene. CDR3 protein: CASSWGQPDRQVHF. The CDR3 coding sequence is TGTGCCAGCAGCTGGGGGCAGCCGGACAGGCAGGTCCACTTT.

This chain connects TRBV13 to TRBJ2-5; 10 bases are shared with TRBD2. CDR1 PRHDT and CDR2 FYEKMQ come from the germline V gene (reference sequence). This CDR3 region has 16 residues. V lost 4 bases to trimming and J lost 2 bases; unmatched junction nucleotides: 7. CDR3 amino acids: CASSSGSGGFQETQYF. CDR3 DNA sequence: TGTGCCAGCAGCTCAGGTAGCGGGGGGTTTCAAGAGACCCAGTACTTC. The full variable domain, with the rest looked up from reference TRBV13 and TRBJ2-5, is AAGVIQSPRHLIKEKRETATLKCYPIPRHDTVYWYQQGPGQDPQFLISFYEKMQSDKGSIPDRFSAQQFSDYHSELNMSSLELGDSALYFCASSSGSGGFQETQYFGPGTRLLVL.

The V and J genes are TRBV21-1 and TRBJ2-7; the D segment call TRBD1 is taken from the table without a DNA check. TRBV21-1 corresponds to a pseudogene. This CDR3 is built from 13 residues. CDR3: CASSSGQGYEQYF. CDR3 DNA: TGTGCCAGCAGCTCGGGACAGGGCTACGAGCAGTACTTC.

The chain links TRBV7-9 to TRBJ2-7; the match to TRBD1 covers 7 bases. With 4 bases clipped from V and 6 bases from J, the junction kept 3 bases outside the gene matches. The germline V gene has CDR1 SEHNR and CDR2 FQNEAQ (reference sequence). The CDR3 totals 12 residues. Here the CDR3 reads CASSYPGGEQYF. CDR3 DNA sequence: TGTGCCAGCAGCTACCCAGGGGGCGAGCAGTACTTC.

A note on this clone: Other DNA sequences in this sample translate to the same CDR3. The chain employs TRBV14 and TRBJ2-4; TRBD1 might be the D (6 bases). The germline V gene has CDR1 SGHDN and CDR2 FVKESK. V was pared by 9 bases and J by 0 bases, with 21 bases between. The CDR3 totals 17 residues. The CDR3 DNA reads TGTGCCAGGAAACGAACGGGACACAACTTAGCCAAAAACATTCAGTACTTC. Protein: CARKRTGHNLAKNIQYF.

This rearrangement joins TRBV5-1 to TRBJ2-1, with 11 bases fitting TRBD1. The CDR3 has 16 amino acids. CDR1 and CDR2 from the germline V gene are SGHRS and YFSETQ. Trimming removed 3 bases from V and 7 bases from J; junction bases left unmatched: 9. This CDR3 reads CASSYPGQGGFNEQFF. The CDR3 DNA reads TGCGCCAGCAGCTACCCGGGACAGGGGGGTTTTAATGAGCAGTTCTTC.

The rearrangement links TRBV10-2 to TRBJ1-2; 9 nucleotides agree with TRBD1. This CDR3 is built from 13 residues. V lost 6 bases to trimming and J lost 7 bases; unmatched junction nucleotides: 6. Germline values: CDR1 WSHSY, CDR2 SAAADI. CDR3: CASSRTGDAGYTF. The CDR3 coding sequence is TGCGCCAGCAGCCGGACAGGGGACGCTGGCTACACCTTC.

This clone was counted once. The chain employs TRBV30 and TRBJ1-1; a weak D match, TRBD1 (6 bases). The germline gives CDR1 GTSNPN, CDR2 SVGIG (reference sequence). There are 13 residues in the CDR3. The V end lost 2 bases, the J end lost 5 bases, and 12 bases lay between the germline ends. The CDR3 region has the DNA TGTGCCTGGAGTAGGGGGGGAGGTACTGAAGCTTTCTTT. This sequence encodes CAWSRGGGTEAFF.

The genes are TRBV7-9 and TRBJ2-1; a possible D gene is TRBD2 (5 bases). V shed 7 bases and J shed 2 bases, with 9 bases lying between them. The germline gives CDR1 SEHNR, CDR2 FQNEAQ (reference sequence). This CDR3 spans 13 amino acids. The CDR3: CASTPTTYNEQFF. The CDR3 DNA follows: TGTGCCAGCACCCCGACTACCTACAATGAGCAGTTCTTC.

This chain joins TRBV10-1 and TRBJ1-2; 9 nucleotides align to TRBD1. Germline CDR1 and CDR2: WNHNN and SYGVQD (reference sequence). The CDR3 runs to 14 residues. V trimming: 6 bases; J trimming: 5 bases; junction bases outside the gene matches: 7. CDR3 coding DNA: TGCGCCAGCAGCCCCGGACAGGGGAATTATGGCTACACCTTC. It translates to CASSPGQGNYGYTF.

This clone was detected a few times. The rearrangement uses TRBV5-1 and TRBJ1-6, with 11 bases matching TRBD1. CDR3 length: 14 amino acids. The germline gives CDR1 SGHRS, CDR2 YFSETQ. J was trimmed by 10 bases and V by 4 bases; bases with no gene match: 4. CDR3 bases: TGCGCCAGCAGCAAAGGGACAGGGGGATCACCCCTCCACTTT. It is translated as CASSKGTGGSPLHF. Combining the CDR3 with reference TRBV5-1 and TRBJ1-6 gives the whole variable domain KAGVTQTPRYLIKTRGQQVTLSCSPISGHRSVSWYQQTPGQGLQFLFEYFSETQRNKGNFPGRFSGRQFSNSRSEMNVSTLELGDSALYLCASSKGTGGSPLHFGNGTRLTVT.

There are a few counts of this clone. The CDR3 nucleotides are TGTGCCAGCAGGAGGGACAGAGCCTCACCCCTCCACTTT. It specifies CASRRDRASPLHF. The chain has TRBV28 and TRBJ1-6, with 7 positions matching TRBD1. Germline assignment: CDR1 MDHEN and CDR2 SYDVKM. The CDR3 covers 13 residues. Trimming at V came to 6 bases and at J to 10 bases, leaving 6 bases not matched to a gene.

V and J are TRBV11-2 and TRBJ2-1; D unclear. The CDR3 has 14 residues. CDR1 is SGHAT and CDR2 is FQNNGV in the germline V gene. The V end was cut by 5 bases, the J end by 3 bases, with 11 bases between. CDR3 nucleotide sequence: TGTGCCAGCAGCCCCGACGGAGTCTACAATGAGCAGTTCTTC. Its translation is CASSPDGVYNEQFF.

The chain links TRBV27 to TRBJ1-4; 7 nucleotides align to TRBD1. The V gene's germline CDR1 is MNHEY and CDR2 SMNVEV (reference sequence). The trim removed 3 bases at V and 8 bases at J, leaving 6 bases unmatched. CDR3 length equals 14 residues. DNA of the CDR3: TGTGCCAGCAGTTTGAAGGGGGCGGGGGAAAAACTGTTTTTT. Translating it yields CASSLKGAGEKLFF.

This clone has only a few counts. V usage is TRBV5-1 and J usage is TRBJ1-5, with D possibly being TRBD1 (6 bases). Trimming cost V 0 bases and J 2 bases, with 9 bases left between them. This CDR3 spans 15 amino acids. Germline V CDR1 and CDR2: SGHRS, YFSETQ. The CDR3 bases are TGCGCCAGCAGCTTGGCAGGGGCAGGCAATCAGCCCCAGCATTTT. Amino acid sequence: CASSLAGAGNQPQHF.